This TCR beta chain was retrieved from a study of blood T cell repertoires in COVID-19. Across the study: Sites across the United States, Italy and Spain contributed samples from acute and convalescent COVID-19.

The germline V gene has CDR1 LNHDA and CDR2 SQIVND (reference sequence). J gave up 4 bases and V 6 bases, and 20 bases lay outside the gene matches. This CDR3 is built from 19 residues. Repertoires were generated with immunoSEQ multiplex PCR, while TCRdb's copy carries only in-frame clones and drops some. Of about 290,000 clones listed, roughly 89% were seen once; the top ten hold 1.7%. Donors were grouped by their self-reported clinical history. The sequencing input was PBMCs or T cells enriched from blood (not recorded which). V is TRBV19 and J is TRBJ1-2, with 10 nucleotides matching TRBD1. The receptor's source is a woman aged 35 to 49 who had recovered from COVID-19. CDR3 coding DNA: TGTGCCAGTAGGGACTGGTCGGGGACAGGGGACCTCGGCGTCTATGGCTACACCTTC. This gives the protein CASRDWSGTGDLGVYGYTF.